This T cell receptor (beta chain) was obtained from a study of blood T cell repertoires in COVID-19. This clone was recorded once. This CDR3 has 14 residues. V shed 2 bases and J 10 bases; nucleotides not matched to a gene: 6. Germline CDR1 is LGHDT and CDR2 is YNNKEL (reference sequence). Sequenced by immunoSEQ multiplex PCR; TCRdb stores in-frame clones only, minus some. Among about 240,000 clones, around 88% were seen once, and the ten largest hold approximately 3.5%. The rearrangement joins TRBV3-1 (or the pseudogene TRBV3-2) to TRBJ2-1; the match to TRBD2 covers 9 bases. The source material was PBMCs or T cells enriched from blood (not recorded which). The TCR sequence derives from a woman in her 40s with acute COVID-19. DNA of the CDR3: TGTGCCAGCAGCCAACTAGCGGGAAGGGGCGAGCAGTTCTTC. Its translation is CASSQLAGRGEQFF.